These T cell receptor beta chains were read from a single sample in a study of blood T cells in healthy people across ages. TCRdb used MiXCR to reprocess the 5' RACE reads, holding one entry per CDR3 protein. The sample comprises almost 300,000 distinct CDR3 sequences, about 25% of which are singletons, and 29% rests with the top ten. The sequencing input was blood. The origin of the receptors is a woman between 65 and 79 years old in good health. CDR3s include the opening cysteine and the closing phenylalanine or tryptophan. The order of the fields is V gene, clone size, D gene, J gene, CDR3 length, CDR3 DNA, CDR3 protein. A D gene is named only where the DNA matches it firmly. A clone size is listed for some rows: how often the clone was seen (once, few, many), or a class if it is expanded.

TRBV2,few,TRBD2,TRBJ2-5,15,TGTGCCAGCAGTGAACTCCGTGGGGAGGGGGAGACCCAGTACTTC,CASSELRGEGETQYF
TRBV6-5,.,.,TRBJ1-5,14,TGTGCCAGCAGTGACAAGTATAGCAATCAGCCCCAGCATTTT,CASSDKYSNQPQHF
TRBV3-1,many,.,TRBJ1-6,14,TGTGCCAGCAGCCAAGGGGCCTCAGGGGCACCCCTCCACTTT,CASSQGASGAPLHF
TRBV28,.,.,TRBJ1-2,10,TGTGCCAGCAGCAGTAGGGGCTACACCTTC,CASSSRGYTF
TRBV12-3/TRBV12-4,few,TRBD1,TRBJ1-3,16,TGTGCCAGCAGCCAGAACAGGGGATGGGCTGGAAACACCATATATTTT,CASSQNRGWAGNTIYF
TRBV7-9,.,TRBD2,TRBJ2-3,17,TGTGCCAGCAGCGGAGGGACTAGGTCTTGGAGCACAGATACGCAGTATTTT,CASSGGTRSWSTDTQYF
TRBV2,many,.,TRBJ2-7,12,TGTGCCAGCAGCCTATTTTCCTACGAGCAGTACTTC,CASSLFSYEQYF
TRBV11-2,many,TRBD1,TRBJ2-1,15,TGTGCCAGCAGCTTAGCGGACAGGGACCACAATGAGCAGTTCTTC,CASSLADRDHNEQFF
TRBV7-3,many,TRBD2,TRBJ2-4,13,TGTGCCAGCAGCTTAGGGACTAGCAACATTCAGTACTTC,CASSLGTSNIQYF
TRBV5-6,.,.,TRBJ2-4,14,TGTGCCAGCAGCCTACCGGGGCCCAAAAACATTCAGTACTTC,CASSLPGPKNIQYF
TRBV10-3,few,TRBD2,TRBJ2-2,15,TGTGCCATCAGTGAGGCTAGCGGGAGATCCGGGGAGCTGTTTTTT,CAISEASGRSGELFF
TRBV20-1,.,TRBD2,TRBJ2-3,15,TGCAGTGCTAGAGAACTAGCGGGAGGTCCAGATACGCAGTATTTT,CSARELAGGPDTQYF
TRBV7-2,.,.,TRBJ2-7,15,TGTGCCAGCACCTACGGACGGGGGGCTGCCTACGAGCAGTACTTC,CASTYGRGAAYEQYF
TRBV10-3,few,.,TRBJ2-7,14,TGTGCCATCAAACGGGGACTGAACTACTACGAGCAGTACTTC,CAIKRGLNYYEQYF
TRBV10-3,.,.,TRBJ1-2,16,TGTGCCATCAGCCGCATGGACCTAGGGACTAACTATGGCTACACCTTC,CAISRMDLGTNYGYTF
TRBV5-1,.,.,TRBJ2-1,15,TGCGCCAGCAGCTCGAGGACGGATAATTACAATGAGCAGTTCTTC,CASSSRTDNYNEQFF
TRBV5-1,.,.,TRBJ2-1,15,TGCGCCAGCAGCTTGTCCTCGCAGATCTACAATGAGCAGTTCTTC,CASSLSSQIYNEQFF
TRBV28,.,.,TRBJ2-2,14,TGTGCCAGCAGTTTAGGTTGGGTTGCCGGGGAGCTGTTTTTT,CASSLGWVAGELFF
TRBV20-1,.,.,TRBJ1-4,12,TGCAGTGCTAGGGACGGCGGAGAAAAACTGTTTTTT,CSARDGGEKLFF
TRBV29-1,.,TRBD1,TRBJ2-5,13,TGCAGCACCGACAGGGGGGGACAAGAGACCCAGTACTTC,CSTDRGGQETQYF
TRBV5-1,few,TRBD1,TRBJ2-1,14,TGCGCCAGCAGCTTAGAGGACAGGGACAATGAGCAGTTCTTC,CASSLEDRDNEQFF
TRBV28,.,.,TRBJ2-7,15,TGTGCCAGCAGTTCCAGTGGGAAAAGCTCCTACGAGCAGTACTTC,CASSSSGKSSYEQYF
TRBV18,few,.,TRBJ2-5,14,TGTGCCAGCTCACCAGATCAAAACAGTGAGACCCAGTACTTC,CASSPDQNSETQYF
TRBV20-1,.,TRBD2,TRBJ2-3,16,TGCAGTGCTAGAAAAGTCCCGGGACTAGCTGTAGATACGCAGTATTTT,CSARKVPGLAVDTQYF
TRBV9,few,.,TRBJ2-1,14,TGTGCCAGCAGCCTCGACCCTGGGGGTGGTGAGCAGTTCTTC,CASSLDPGGGEQFF
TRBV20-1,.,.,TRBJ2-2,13,TGCAGTGCTAAACGGGGGAACACCGGGGAGCTGTTTTTT,CSAKRGNTGELFF
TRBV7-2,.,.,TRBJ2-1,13,TGTGCCAGCAGCTTACCGGAACTATCCGAGCAGTTCTTC,CASSLPELSEQFF
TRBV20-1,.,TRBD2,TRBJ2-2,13,TGCAGTGCTAGAGGCCCGACTAGCGTGGAGCTGTTTTTT,CSARGPTSVELFF
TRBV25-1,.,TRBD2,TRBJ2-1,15,TGTGCCAGCAGTGCTAGCGGGAGATCCTACAATGAGCAGTTCTTC,CASSASGRSYNEQFF
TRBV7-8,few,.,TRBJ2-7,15,TGTGCCAGCAGGAAAGACAGGATTCGCGGCTACGAGCAGTACTTC,CASRKDRIRGYEQYF
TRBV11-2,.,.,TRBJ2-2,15,TGTGCCAGCAGCTTGGCCTCCCGAAACACCGGGGAGCTGTTTTTT,CASSLASRNTGELFF
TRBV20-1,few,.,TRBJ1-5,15,TGCAGTGCTACTCTGGGGGCCGGGAGCAATCAGCCCCAGCATTTT,CSATLGAGSNQPQHF
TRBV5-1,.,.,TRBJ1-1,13,TGCGCCAGCAGCCTCCTTCTCCCCACTGAAGCTTTCTTT,CASSLLLPTEAFF
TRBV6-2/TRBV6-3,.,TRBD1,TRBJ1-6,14,TGTGCCAGCAGACTGACAGGGAACAATTCACCCCTCCACTTT,CASRLTGNNSPLHF
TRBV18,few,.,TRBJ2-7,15,TGTGCCAGCTCACCAATGGGGGGAGCCTCCTACGAGCAGTACTTC,CASSPMGGASYEQYF
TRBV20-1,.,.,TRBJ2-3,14,TGCAGTGCTAGAGAAGGTGGGGGCACAGATACGCAGTATTTT,CSAREGGGTDTQYF
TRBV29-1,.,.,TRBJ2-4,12,TGCAGCGTTCGCGGGTTACAAAACATTCAGTACTTC,CSVRGLQNIQYF
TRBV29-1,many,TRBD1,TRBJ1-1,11,TGCAGCGGGGGACAGGCGACTGAAGCTTTCTTT,CSGGQATEAFF
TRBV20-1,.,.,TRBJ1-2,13,TGCAGTGCACCGGGGGAAGCTAACTATGGCTACACCTTC,CSAPGEANYGYTF
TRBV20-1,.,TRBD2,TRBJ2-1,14,TGCAGTGCTTTTCTAGCGGGAGTGGGCAATGAGCAGTTCTTC,CSAFLAGVGNEQFF
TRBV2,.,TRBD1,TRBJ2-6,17,TGTGCCAGCAGTGCGGGACAGGGAGACTCTGGGGCCAACGTCCTGACTTTC,CASSAGQGDSGANVLTF
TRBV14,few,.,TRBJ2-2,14,TGTGCCAGCAGCTTCAACACAGAAACCGGGGAGCTGTTTTTT,CASSFNTETGELFF
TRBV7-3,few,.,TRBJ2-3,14,TGTGCCAGCAGCGCGACAACAGGGCCAGATACGCAGTATTTT,CASSATTGPDTQYF
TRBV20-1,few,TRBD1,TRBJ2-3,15,TGCAGTGCTCGATTCCCCGGGACAGACACAGATACGCAGTATTTT,CSARFPGTDTDTQYF
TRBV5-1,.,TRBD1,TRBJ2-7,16,TGCGCCAGCAGCACCGGGACAGGGATGAGCACGTACGAGCAGTACTTC,CASSTGTGMSTYEQYF
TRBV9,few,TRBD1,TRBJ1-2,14,TGTGCCAGCAGCGTAGAGTTGGACAGGGGTGGCTACACCTTC,CASSVELDRGGYTF
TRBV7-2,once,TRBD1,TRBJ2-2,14,TGTGCCAGCACCCGAGGGGGCGATGCCGGGGAGCTGTTTTTT,CASTRGGDAGELFF
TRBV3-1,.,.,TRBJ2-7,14,TGTGCCAGCAGACGCAGACAGAGCTCCTACGAGCAGTACTTC,CASRRRQSSYEQYF
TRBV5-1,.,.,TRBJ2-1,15,TGCGCCAGCAGCTTGGGGGCCGGACGGACAATTGAGCAGTTCTTC,CASSLGAGRTIEQFF
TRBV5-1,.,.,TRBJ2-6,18,TGCGCCAGCAGCTTGGCCAGGACACTCACCTCTGGGGCCAACGTCCTGACTTTC,CASSLARTLTSGANVLTF
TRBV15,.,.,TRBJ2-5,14,TGTGCCACCAGCCTGTTGGGTTGGCAAGAGACCCAGTACTTC,CATSLLGWQETQYF
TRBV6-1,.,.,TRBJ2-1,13,TGTGCCAGCAGTGAAGGAAAAGCGATTGAGCAGTTCTTC,CASSEGKAIEQFF
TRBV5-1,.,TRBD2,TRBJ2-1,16,TGCGCCAGCAGCCTCCGGGGGACTAGTCGGGACAATGAGCAGTTCTTC,CASSLRGTSRDNEQFF
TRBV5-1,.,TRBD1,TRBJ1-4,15,TGCGCCAGCAGCTCGACAGGGGGCTGGGATGAAAAACTGTTTTTT,CASSSTGGWDEKLFF
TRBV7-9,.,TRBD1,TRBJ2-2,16,TGTGCCAGCAGCTTCGGGACAGGGTCCTTGGCCGGGGAGCTGTTTTTT,CASSFGTGSLAGELFF
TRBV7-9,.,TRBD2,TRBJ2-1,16,TGTGCCAGCAGCTCACCGCCCGGGACTAGCGGGATTGAGCAGTTCTTC,CASSSPPGTSGIEQFF
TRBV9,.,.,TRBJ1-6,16,TGTGCCAGCAGCGTAGGGGACACGAGGAATAATTCACCCCTCCACTTT,CASSVGDTRNNSPLHF
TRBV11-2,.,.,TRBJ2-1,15,TGTGCCAGCAGCTTTATGGGGTGGCAGAACAATGAGCAGTTCTTC,CASSFMGWQNNEQFF
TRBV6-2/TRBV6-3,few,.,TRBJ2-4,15,TGTGCCAGCAGCCAACCCTTACTTGGGGGGAACATTCAGTACTTC,CASSQPLLGGNIQYF